This T cell receptor beta chain was found in a study of T cells expressing NK-cell markers. Whole-study findings and limits: HCMV specificity of expanded NKG2C+ T cell clones remained unclear.

To note about this clonotype: What it binds is unknown.

TCRdb reanalyzed the 5' RACE reads, giving one entry per CDR3 protein sequence and no DNA. Seen in this sample are 150,000 or so distinct CDR3 sequences; the ten most common clones hold less than 20%. Germline V gene sequence: CDR1 SGHTA, CDR2 FQGNSA. The CDR3 runs to 11 residues. The TCR originated in a woman between 18 and 70 years old in good health. The specimen was blood T cells: a sorted CD56 or NKG2C T cell subset, CD4+ or CD8+ T cells, or bulk PBMC T cells (not recorded which). J is TRBJ1-1 and V is TRBV7-2. This CDR3 is CASSLYTEAFF.